The rows below give T cell receptor beta chains drawn from one sample of a study of blood T cell repertoires in COVID-19. Only in-frame clones appear in the TCRdb table, and some are missing; sequencing was by immunoSEQ multiplex PCR. The sample includes some 250,000 clones, about 86% of them seen just once. Sequences were obtained from peripheral blood. These receptors were taken from an elderly woman with acute or convalescent COVID-19. CDR3s include the opening cysteine and the closing phenylalanine or tryptophan. D genes are given only for firm matches. Size tells how often a clone was seen (once, few, many) or the class of an expanded clone, and some rows leave it out.

d_call	v_call	j_call	clone_size	cdr3_aa	cdr3_nt
NA	TRBV27	TRBJ2-6	NA	CASSSKAFLGANVLTF	TGTGCCAGCAGTTCTAAAGCCTTTCTCGGGGCCAACGTCCTGACTTTC
TRBD2	TRBV18	TRBJ2-1	NA	CASSPASGDNEQFF	TGTGCCAGCTCACCGGCTAGCGGGGACAATGAGCAGTTCTTC
TRBD1	TRBV30	TRBJ1-3	NA	CAWSVIDRGHGNTIYF	TGTGCCTGGAGCGTGATCGACAGGGGGCACGGAAACACCATATATTTT
NA	TRBV5-1	TRBJ2-5	NA	CASSLVVGLASETQYF	TGCGCCAGCAGCTTGGTCGTGGGGTTAGCGTCGGAGACCCAGTACTTC
TRBD1	TRBV5-1	TRBJ2-2	NA	CASSWGSGGTGELFF	TGCGCCAGCAGCTGGGGGTCAGGGGGAACCGGGGAGCTGTTTTTT
NA	TRBV5-5	TRBJ1-2	NA	CASSPIGRDTDGYTF	TGTGCCAGCAGCCCTATCGGCCGGGACACCGATGGCTACACCTTC
TRBD2	TRBV4-2	TRBJ2-3	NA	CASSPGTSGDITDTQYF	TGTGCCAGCAGCCCCGGGACTAGCGGGGACATCACAGATACGCAGTATTTT
TRBD1	TRBV5-6	TRBJ2-3	NA	CASSLGQGADTQYF	TGTGCCAGCAGCTTGGGACAGGGGGCAGATACGCAGTATTTT
TRBD2	TRBV5-6	TRBJ2-3	NA	CASSWRTSVADTQYF	TGTGCCAGCAGCTGGCGGACTAGCGTAGCAGATACGCAGTATTTT
NA	TRBV5-4	TRBJ1-2	NA	CASSLAVRDGYTF	TGTGCCAGCAGCTTGGCCGTTCGGGATGGCTACACCTTC
TRBD1	TRBV5-8	TRBJ1-6	NA	CASSLRDSRNSPLHF	TGTGCCAGCAGCTTACGGGACAGCCGAAATTCACCCCTCCACTTT
TRBD1	TRBV19	TRBJ1-1	NA	CASTSRGSDTEAFF	TGTGCCAGTACCTCCAGGGGGTCGGACACTGAAGCTTTCTTT
NA	TRBV19	TRBJ1-4	once	CASKGQFEKLFF	TGTGCCAGTAAAGGACAGTTTGAAAAACTGTTTTTT
NA	TRBV19	TRBJ1-5	NA	CASSIAGPYSNQPQHF	TGTGCCAGTAGTATTGCGGGGCCTTATAGCAATCAGCCCCAGCATTTT
NA	TRBV2	TRBJ2-1	NA	CASSPGLQRYNEQFF	TGTGCCAGCAGTCCGGGACTCCAAAGATACAATGAGCAGTTCTTC